The 9 T cell receptor beta chains given below trace back to one sample, sequenced in a study of OX40 agonist ivuxolimab in advanced cancers. The library was prepared using the immunoSEQ multiplex PCR assay. TCRdb stores this immuneACCESS table with in-frame sequences only. Part of the clones is absent; in the studies checked, under half of the shortfall reflects unresolved V genes, and no reason is known for the rest. The sample table holds around 70,000 clones, of which 90% to 95% were seen once. Over 6% of the sample is held by the ten biggest clonotypes. Specimen: CD4+ or CD8+ T cells sorted from blood, collected in a trial of the OX40 agonist ivuxolimab. The receptors shown here come from an adult with an advanced solid tumor such as melanoma, head and neck, liver or kidney cancer.

The chain joins TRBV27 to TRBJ2-7, with 10 bases that match TRBD1. The CDR3 has 14 residues. Germline assignment: CDR1 MNHEY and CDR2 SMNVEV (reference sequence). The junction had 4 bases not matched to a gene; V was cut back by 6 bases and J by 2 bases. In nucleotides, the CDR3 is TGTGCCAGCAGGGCGACAGGGGGCGCCTACGAGCAGTACTTC. This encodes CASRATGGAYEQYF.

This clone was recorded once. This chain links TRBV4-1 with TRBJ1-2; unclear D gene. CDR3 size: 15 residues. The ends were cut back, 3 bases at V and 3 bases at J, with 14 bases in the middle. The germline V gene encodes CDR1 MGHRA and CDR2 YSYEKL. CDR3 loop: CASSQGGQGDYGYTF. Here the CDR3 DNA reads TGCGCCAGCAGCCAGGGCGGGCAAGGTGACTATGGCTACACCTTC.

This rearrangement joins TRBV5-6 to TRBJ2-7; D may be TRBD2 (5 bases). V was cut by 0 bases and J by 5 bases, with 15 bases left in between. This CDR3 has 15 residues. Germline V gives CDR1 SGHDT, CDR2 YYEEEE. The CDR3 spells CASSLELAGMDEQYF. The CDR3 DNA is TGTGCCAGCAGCTTGGAGCTAGCAGGTATGGACGAGCAGTACTTC.

This clone appeared a single time. The chain uses TRBV10-3 and TRBJ1-1; 9 bases line up with TRBD1. Germline V gives CDR1 ENHRY, CDR2 SYGVKD. The CDR3 totals 14 residues. Trimming at V came to 6 bases and at J to 3 bases, leaving 5 bases not matched to a gene. The CDR3: CAISETGGYTEAFF. In DNA, the CDR3 is TGTGCCATCAGCGAGACAGGGGGTTACACTGAAGCTTTCTTT.

The chain is built from TRBV12-5 and TRBJ1-6; D gene ambiguous. Germline V gene sequence: CDR1 LGHNT, CDR2 FRNRAP. This CDR3 is 14 amino acids long. With 2 bases removed from V and 9 bases from J, the gap between germline ends came to 11 bases. The chain's CDR3 is CASGLSEIASPLHF. The CDR3 DNA reads TGTGCTAGTGGTTTGTCGGAGATAGCTTCACCCCTCCACTTT.

The rearrangement joins TRBV11-2 to TRBJ2-1; D is undetermined. The length of the CDR3 is 15 residues. In germline, CDR1 is SGHAT, CDR2 FQNNGV. Trimming pared 2 bases from V and 4 bases from J, leaving 12 bases between. The CDR3 DNA sequence: TGTGCCAGCAGCTTATCGGTGGGGTCTTACAATGAGCAGTTCTTC. Amino acid sequence: CASSLSVGSYNEQFF.

The CDR3 protein is CASSRITDTQYF. CDR3 DNA sequence: TGTGCCAGCAGCCGAATCACAGATACGCAGTATTTT. The chain is built from TRBV13 and TRBJ2-3; no clear D. CDR1 and CDR2 (germline): PRHDT, FYEKMQ (reference sequence). The CDR3 is made up of 12 amino acids. V dropped 5 bases and J dropped 2 bases, with 5 bases sitting between them. The whole variable domain, filled in from reference TRBV13 and TRBJ2-3, reads AAGVIQSPRHLIKEKRETATLKCYPIPRHDTVYWYQQGPGQDPQFLISFYEKMQSDKGSIPDRFSAQQFSDYHSELNMSSLELGDSALYFCASSRITDTQYFGPGTRLTVL.

The chain uses TRBV11-2 and TRBJ2-7; a possible D gene is TRBD2 (6 bases). The CDR3 has 14 residues. Trimming shortened V by 7 bases and J by 2 bases, and 15 bases separated the two germline ends. In germline, CDR1 is SGHAT, CDR2 FQNNGV. In nucleotides, the CDR3 is TGTGCCAGCACCCCGGGAGCGGTCGCCTACGAGCAGTACTTC. It yields the protein CASTPGAVAYEQYF.

The V and J genes are TRBV6-5 and TRBJ2-1; D remains ambiguous. CDR3 size: 13 residues. Looked up from germline, CDR1 is MNHEY and CDR2 is SVGAGI. With 1 base removed from V and 7 bases from J, the gap between germline ends came to 8 bases. For the CDR3, the DNA is TGTGCCAGCAGTTACTACAGTGCGAATGAGCAGTTCTTC. Translated: CASSYYSANEQFF.